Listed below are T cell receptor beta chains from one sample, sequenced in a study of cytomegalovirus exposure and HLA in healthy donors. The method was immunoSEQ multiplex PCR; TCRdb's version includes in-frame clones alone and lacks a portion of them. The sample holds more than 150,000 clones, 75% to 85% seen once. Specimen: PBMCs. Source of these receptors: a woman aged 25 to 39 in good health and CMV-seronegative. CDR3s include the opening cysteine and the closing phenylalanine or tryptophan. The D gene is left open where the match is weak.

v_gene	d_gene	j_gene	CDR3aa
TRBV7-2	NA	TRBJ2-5	CASSLAAPQETQYF
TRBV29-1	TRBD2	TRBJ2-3	CSVIAGGPGDTQYF
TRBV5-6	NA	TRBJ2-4	CASSPLLGGKNIQYF
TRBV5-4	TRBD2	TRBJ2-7	CASSPVAGSYEQYF
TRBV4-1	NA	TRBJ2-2	CASSQVVTGELFF
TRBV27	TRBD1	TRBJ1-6	CASSIGTDNSPLHF
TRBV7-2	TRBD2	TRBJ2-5	CASSLLAGNQETQYF
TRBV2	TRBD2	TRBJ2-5	CASLVAGAGETQYF
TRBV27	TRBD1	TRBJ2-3	CASSDGQGADTQYF
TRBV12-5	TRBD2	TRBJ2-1	CASGWSGIGTSGVSSYNEQFF
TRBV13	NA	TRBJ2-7	CASSLAGIGVYF
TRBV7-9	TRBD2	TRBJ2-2	CASSFASGHTGELFF
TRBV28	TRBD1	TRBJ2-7	CASSNGQGVYEQYF
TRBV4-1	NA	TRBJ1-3	CASSLRSGNTIYF
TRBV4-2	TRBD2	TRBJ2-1	CASSQGAGTSGRIGSYNEQFF
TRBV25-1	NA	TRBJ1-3	CASSDTGRNTIYF
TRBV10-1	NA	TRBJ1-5	CASSEMTRGSGVYSNQPQHF
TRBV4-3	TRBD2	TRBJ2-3	CASSRTSGGFELDTQYF
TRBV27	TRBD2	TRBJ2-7	CASRSIAGGPPHEQYF
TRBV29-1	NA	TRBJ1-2	CSGFDINYGYTF
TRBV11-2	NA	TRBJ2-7	CASSSTQGYEQYF
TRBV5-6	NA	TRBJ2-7	CASSLGDRYGYEQYF
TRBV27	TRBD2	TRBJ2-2	CASSFRVWLAGEYTGELFF
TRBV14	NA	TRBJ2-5	CASSQGSAQGTQYF
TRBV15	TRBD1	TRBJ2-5	CATSRAGTEGTQYF
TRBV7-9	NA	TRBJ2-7	CSSSLEQPYEQYF
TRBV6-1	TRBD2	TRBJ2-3	CASTLIAGGVLAQYF
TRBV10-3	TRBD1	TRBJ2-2	CAISLGQANTGELFF
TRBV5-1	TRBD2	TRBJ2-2	CASRFRLAGGPNTGELFF
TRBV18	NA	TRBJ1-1	CASSPGRTGTEAFF
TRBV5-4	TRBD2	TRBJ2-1	CASSLAGTSGRRGNEQFF
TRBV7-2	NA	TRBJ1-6	CASQGAYNSPLHF
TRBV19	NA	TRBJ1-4	CASSPVGPTNEKLFF
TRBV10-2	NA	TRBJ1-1	CASTAGKNTEAFF
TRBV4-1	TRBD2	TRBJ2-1	CASSQGPGLAGDRSYNEQFF
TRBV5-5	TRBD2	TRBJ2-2	CASRERTSPFGGELFF
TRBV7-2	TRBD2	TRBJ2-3	CASSFGLAGGISTDTQYF
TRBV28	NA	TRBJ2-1	CASSPLAGSYNEQFF
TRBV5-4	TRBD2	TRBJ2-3	CASSLRTSGRRTDTQYF
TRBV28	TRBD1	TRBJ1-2	CASRGDRAYGYTF
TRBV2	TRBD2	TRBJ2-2	CASRPGGTGELFF
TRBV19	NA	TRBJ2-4	CASSIKHPSLLAKNIQYF
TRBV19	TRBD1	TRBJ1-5	CASTRQGDQPQHF